Here is one T cell receptor beta chain with its context. Participants were placed into cohorts based on the clinical history they reported. Here immunoSEQ multiplex PCR was the method, and the copy in TCRdb shows in-frame clones only, minus some. The sample yields approximately 290,000 clones, about 90% seen once. The data were obtained in a study of blood T cell repertoires in COVID-19. V lost 0 bases, J lost 2 bases, and 7 bases stayed unmatched. The germline CDR1 and CDR2 sequences are KGHSH and LQKENI. CDR3 length: 16 amino acids. The receptor comes from a woman younger than 30 with acute COVID-19. The sample taken for sequencing was PBMCs or T cells enriched from blood (not recorded which). The chain carries TRBV18 and TRBJ2-7; TRBD1 matches 7 bases. CDR3 protein: CASSPPTTGLTYEQYF. DNA of the CDR3: TGTGCCAGCTCACCACCTACGACAGGGCTGACCTACGAGCAGTACTTC.